A selection of T cell receptor beta chains follows, all from one sample in a study of CD8 T cells in ankylosing spondylitis. TCRdb reanalysed the 5' RACE reads using MiXCR and keeps one entry per CDR3 protein. The sample comprises about 90,000 distinct CDR3 sequences, around 30% of which are singletons, and 55% to 75% rests with the top ten. The sample taken for sequencing was blood, either unsorted or a sorted T cell fraction (not recorded which). These receptors all stem from a male donor with ankylosing spondylitis or in good health (not recorded which). The conserved cysteine and the conserved F or W are not part of the CDR3 here. A D gene is named only where the DNA matches it firmly.

V	J	D	CDR3
TRBV20-1	TRBJ1-1	-	SVPPWGGTEAF
TRBV20-1	TRBJ1-4	-	SARDWRGTGANEKLF
TRBV12-3/TRBV12-4	TRBJ2-3	-	ASSPPLGAADTQY
TRBV6-1	TRBJ1-4	-	ASTGTYATNEKLF
TRBV20-1	TRBJ2-1	TRBD2	SAREGLGYNEQF
TRBV5-6	TRBJ1-1	-	ASNKQQGTVNTEAF
TRBV20-1	TRBJ2-5	-	SARRQLGDLASETQY
TRBV5-1	TRBJ2-2	-	ASSLDGAGTTGELF
TRBV20-1	TRBJ2-3	TRBD2	SAKAGGQDTQY
TRBV5-1	TRBJ2-3	TRBD1	ASSSGTGSGTDTQY
TRBV20-1	TRBJ2-7	TRBD1	SASPGTGGLYEQY
TRBV7-2	TRBJ1-3	-	ASSPQGTSGNTIY
TRBV10-2	TRBJ1-4	-	ASSRNPQGVGDEKLF
TRBV7-6	TRBJ2-2	TRBD2	ASSLAYSGGDSNTGELF
TRBV12-3/TRBV12-4	TRBJ1-1	TRBD1	ASIRSTGIFTEAF
TRBV5-1	TRBJ2-1	-	ASSLVFYNEQF
TRBV18	TRBJ1-5	-	ASSPTDSNQPQH
TRBV5-5	TRBJ2-1	-	ASSWDQLNEQF
TRBV5-1	TRBJ2-4	TRBD1	ASSPTTGRENIQY
TRBV20-1	TRBJ2-1	-	SAPRGLYTADNEQF
TRBV15	TRBJ2-5	-	ATSFRIRSGETQY
TRBV5-5	TRBJ2-2	-	ASSLEGLTTGELF
TRBV6-5	TRBJ1-5	-	PSNWGVGRPQH
TRBV2	TRBJ2-1	-	ASKRQKNYNEQF
TRBV5-6	TRBJ2-5	TRBD2	ASSSLAVWVETQY
TRBV11-3	TRBJ2-7	-	ASSLAGSSYEQY
TRBV2	TRBJ1-3	-	ASRRNSISGNTIY
TRBV30	TRBJ2-2	-	AWSYGGTGELF
TRBV20-1	TRBJ2-5	-	SARPTEDQY
TRBV10-3	TRBJ2-2	-	AISGRNGELF
TRBV7-9	TRBJ1-5	-	ASSPRDGYNQPQH
TRBV4-2	TRBJ2-3	TRBD2	ASSQEGSGRFFTDTQY
TRBV29-1	TRBJ2-1	TRBD2	SVSRGENEQF